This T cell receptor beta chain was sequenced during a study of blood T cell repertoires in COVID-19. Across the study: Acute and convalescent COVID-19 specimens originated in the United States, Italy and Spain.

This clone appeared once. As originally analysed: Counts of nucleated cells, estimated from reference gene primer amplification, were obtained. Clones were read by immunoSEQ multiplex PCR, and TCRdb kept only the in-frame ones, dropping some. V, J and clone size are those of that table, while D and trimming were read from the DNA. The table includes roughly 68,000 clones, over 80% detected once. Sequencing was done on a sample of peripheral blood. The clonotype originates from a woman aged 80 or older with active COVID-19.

This CDR3 is CASSAPRGLGTGELFF. The CDR3 DNA reads as TGTGCCAGCAGCGCCCCAAGAGGTTTGGGCACCGGGGAGCTGTTTTTT. The chain employs TRBV9 and TRBJ2-2; D not certain. The CDR3 extends over 16 amino acids. CDR1 SGDLS and CDR2 YYNGEE come from the germline V gene. V was trimmed by 3 bases and J by 4 bases, leaving 16 bases between them.